One sample yielded the 25 T cell receptor beta chains listed below, sequenced in a study of shared clonotypes between healthy human individuals. Here immunoSEQ multiplex PCR was the method, and the copy in TCRdb shows in-frame clones only, minus some. The table has some 2,500,000 clones, less than 95% seen once. Sequencing used naive CD4+ T cells from PBMCs. Described subset: CD45RA+ positively selected. The source is a man younger than 30 in good health. Some clones in this sample may be carry-over from other donors' samples.

This clone was recorded only once. The J gene is TRBJ1-5, the V gene TRBV18; tentatively, D is TRBD1 (6 bases). CDR1 is KGHSH, CDR2 LQKENI, per germline. The CDR3 runs to 15 residues. The V end lost 6 bases, the J end lost 4 bases, and 16 bases lay between the germline ends. The chain's CDR3 is CASSTGSDGNQPQHF. In DNA, the CDR3 is TGTGCCAGCTCCACAGGGTCTGATGGGAATCAGCCCCAGCATTTT.

Concerning this clone itself: This same CDR3 is encoded by further DNA sequences in the sample. The rearrangement joins TRBV5-1 to TRBJ1-5; D unresolved. Trimming took 0 bases from V and 5 from J, leaving 9 bases between them. The CDR3 length is 14 residues. The germline CDR1 and CDR2 sequences are SGHRS and YFSETQ. In nucleotides, the CDR3 is TGCGCCAGCAGCTTGGCCGGCGGAGATCAGCCCCAGCATTTT. Protein: CASSLAGGDQPQHF.

This clone was seen only a few times. The same CDR3 arises from other DNA sequences in this sample as well. CDR3 protein: CASSVTGSSYNEQFF. Here the CDR3 DNA reads TGTGCCAGCAGCGTGACAGGGAGCTCCTACAATGAGCAGTTCTTC. The V and J genes are TRBV9 and TRBJ2-1; 7 bases line up with TRBD1. V lost 2 bases and J lost 0; bases outside the gene matches: 2. CDR1 SGDLS and CDR2 YYNGEE come from the germline V gene. The CDR3 is 15 residues long.

This rearrangement joins TRBV18 to TRBJ1-1; weak D call: TRBD1 (6 bases). From germline, CDR1 is KGHSH and CDR2 LQKENI. The CDR3 is 14 amino acids. V was shortened by 2 bases and J by 6 bases, with 13 bases between the two germline ends. CDR3 nucleotide sequence: TGTGCCAGCTCACCAAACATCGAGGGGGCTGAAGCTTTCTTT. Translating it yields CASSPNIEGAEAFF. The full variable domain, its missing parts supplied by reference TRBV18 and TRBJ1-1, is NAGVMQNPRHLVRRRGQEARLRCSPMKGHSHVYWYRQLPEEGLKFMVYLQKENIIDESGMPKERFSAEFPKEGPSILRIQQVVRGDSAAYFCASSPNIEGAEAFFGQGTRLTVV.

This chain joins TRBV18 and TRBJ2-2, with TRBD2 identical over 8 bases. CDR1 and CDR2 (germline): KGHSH, LQKENI. This CDR3 is 18 amino acids long. V lost 3 bases and J lost 7; bases outside the gene matches: 16. CDR3 amino acids: CASSPTPTGGGTLGELFF. CDR3 DNA sequence: TGTGCCAGCTCACCTACACCGACGGGAGGGGGAACACTCGGGGAGCTGTTTTTT. Supplemented by reference TRBV18 and TRBJ2-2, the full variable domain reads NAGVMQNPRHLVRRRGQEARLRCSPMKGHSHVYWYRQLPEEGLKFMVYLQKENIIDESGMPKERFSAEFPKEGPSILRIQQVVRGDSAAYFCASSPTPTGGGTLGELFFGEGSRLTVL.

The CDR3 loop reads CASSQATAGGYEQYF. CDR3 DNA sequence: TGTGCCAGCAGCCAAGCCACCGCAGGGGGCTACGAGCAGTACTTC. This chain connects TRBV28 to TRBJ2-7, with 7 nucleotides matching TRBD1. The CDR3 runs to 15 residues. Germline V lookup: CDR1 MDHEN, CDR2 SYDVKM. V dropped 6 bases and J dropped 3; count of bases not matched to a gene: 11.

This chain links TRBV7-3 with TRBJ1-4; D possibly corresponds to TRBD1 (5 bases). Germline V gene sequence: CDR1 SGHTA, CDR2 FQGTGA. The V gene lost 0 bases and the J gene lost 8 bases, with 13 bases spanning the gap. There are 15 residues in the CDR3. CDR3 protein: CASSLTGVRGEKLFF. The DNA for the CDR3 is TGTGCCAGCAGCTTAACAGGTGTGAGGGGCGAAAAACTGTTTTTT.

V gene TRBV6-5 combines with J gene TRBJ2-1; possible D gene TRBD2, 7 bases. Trimming removed 0 bases at V and 8 bases at J, with 14 bases between. The CDR3 runs 15 residues. Germline values: CDR1 MNHEY, CDR2 SVGAGI. The CDR3 reads CASSYSGLGGYEQFF. DNA of the CDR3: TGTGCCAGCAGTTACTCCGGACTAGGGGGTTATGAGCAGTTCTTC.

The chain recombines TRBV2 with TRBJ2-1, with a weak D call TRBD2 (6 bases). Germline V gene sequence: CDR1 SNHLY, CDR2 FYNNEI. The CDR3 contains 10 residues. Trimming took off 8 bases at V and 9 bases at J, with 8 bases between the two ends. The CDR3 DNA sequence: TGTGCCAGCGGGACTGGTGAGCAGTTCTTC. Amino acids: CASGTGEQFF.

V and J are TRBV19 and TRBJ2-3; 10 positions agree with TRBD2. The CDR3 covers 16 residues. The germline V gene encodes CDR1 LNHDA and CDR2 SQIVND (reference sequence). V dropped 7 bases and J dropped 6; count of bases not matched to a gene: 13. CDR3 nucleotide sequence: TGTGCCAGTACTACAAAAACTAGCGGGGACTCCGATACGCAGTATTTT. This gives the protein CASTTKTSGDSDTQYF.

The chain recombines TRBV28 with TRBJ2-2; TRBD2 matches at 13 bases. V was clipped by 5 bases and J by 8 bases; unmatched bases: 8. Germline values: CDR1 MDHEN, CDR2 SYDVKM. The CDR3 is made up of 16 amino acids. CDR3 region: CASSLSGTSGKGELFF. In nucleotides, the CDR3 is TGTGCCAGCAGTCTCTCCGGGACTAGCGGGAAAGGGGAGCTGTTTTTT.

Here the CDR3 reads CASSPQGDRDYGYTF. DNA of the CDR3: TGTGCCAGCAGTCCCCAGGGAGACAGGGACTATGGCTACACCTTC. The V gene is TRBV6-5, the J gene TRBJ1-2, with 7 bases lining up with TRBD1. The trim removed 5 bases at V and 3 bases at J, leaving 9 bases unmatched. Germline V gene data show CDR1 as MNHEY and CDR2 as SVGAGI. The CDR3 contains 15 residues.

The V gene is TRBV11-2, the J gene TRBJ2-7; 8 nucleotides agree with TRBD2. CDR1 SGHAT and CDR2 FQNNGV come from the germline V gene. The CDR3 contains 18 residues. J lost 4 bases, V lost 3 bases, and 17 bases had no gene match. CDR3 nucleotide sequence: TGTGCCAGCAGCTTCATGGGGCGAGCGGGAGTCCTCCCGTACGAGCAGTACTTC. Amino acid sequence: CASSFMGRAGVLPYEQYF.

The chain combines TRBV19 with TRBJ1-2; D gene unclear. CDR3 length: 12 residues. Germline CDR1 is LNHDA and CDR2 is SQIVND (reference sequence). Trimming took 4 bases from V and 8 from J, leaving 11 bases between them. CDR3 sequence (DNA): TGTGCCAGTAGTACGACGTTTCGGGGCTACACCTTC. As protein: CASSTTFRGYTF.

J is TRBJ1-4 and V is TRBV4-3, with D tentatively TRBD1 (5 bases). Germline V lookup: CDR1 LGHNA, CDR2 YSLEER. The CDR3 has 18 amino acids. V lost 0 bases to trimming and J lost 0 bases, with 14 bases between them. This CDR3 reads CASSQDLGATATNEKLFF. CDR3 DNA sequence: TGCGCCAGCAGCCAAGATTTAGGGGCGACTGCAACTAATGAAAAACTGTTTTTT.

This chain links TRBV9 with TRBJ1-5; TRBD1 matches 9 bases. After removal of 0 bases from V and 7 bases from J, the junction contained 8 bases not matched to a gene. The CDR3 length is 16 residues. Germline CDR1 SGDLS, CDR2 YYNGEE. The CDR3 nucleotides are TGTGCCAGCAGCGTAGGGTGGGGACAGGGAGGACAGCCCCAGCATTTT. Residues: CASSVGWGQGGQPQHF.

The sample holds one count of this clone. Other DNA sequences of this sample code for an identical CDR3. V usage is TRBV27 and J usage is TRBJ2-1; D may be TRBD2 (6 bases). Trimming left V 5 bases short and J 4 bases short, with 15 bases between. CDR1 MNHEY and CDR2 SMNVEV come from the germline V gene (reference sequence). CDR3 length: 15 amino acids. The CDR3 DNA reads TGTGCCAGCAGTCCAGATAGGGAGGAATACAATGAGCAGTTCTTC. It is translated as CASSPDREEYNEQFF.

V usage is TRBV4-1 and J usage is TRBJ1-3, with D unclear. The CDR3 consists of 18 residues. Germline V lookup: CDR1 MGHRA, CDR2 YSYEKL. Trimming took 0 bases from V and 4 from J, leaving 19 bases between them. The CDR3 region is CASSQDFSGLGSGNTIYF. The CDR3, as DNA: TGCGCCAGCAGCCAAGATTTTAGTGGCCTAGGATCCGGAAACACCATATATTTT.

The J gene is TRBJ1-2, the V gene TRBV5-6, with 8 bases aligning to TRBD1. V was clipped by 4 bases and J by 4 bases; unmatched bases: 9. Germline V lookup: CDR1 SGHDT, CDR2 YYEEEE. CDR3 length: 15 amino acids. The CDR3 spells CASSRGSRGPYGYTF. CDR3 nucleotide sequence: TGTGCCAGCAGCCGGGGGTCCAGGGGGCCCTATGGCTACACCTTC.

This chain connects TRBV7-2 to TRBJ2-4; the D gene is possibly TRBD2 (6 bases). V lost 5 bases, J lost 0 bases, and 17 bases lay in between. The CDR3 spans 17 residues. Germline V gives CDR1 SGHTA, CDR2 FQGNSA. The CDR3 bases are TGTGCCAGCAGCCTATTTGGTCGAGCGGGAGCCAAAAACATTCAGTACTTC. Encoded protein: CASSLFGRAGAKNIQYF. Filled out from reference TRBV7-2 and TRBJ2-4, the complete variable domain reads GAGVSQSPSNKVTEKGKDVELRCDPISGHTALYWYRQSLGQGLEFLIYFQGNSAPDKSGLPSDRFSAERTGGSVSTLTIQRTQQEDSAVYLCASSLFGRAGAKNIQYFGAGTRLSVL.

The chain carries TRBV10-2 and TRBJ1-2; the match to TRBD1 covers 11 bases. The length of the CDR3 is 16 residues. CDR1 is WSHSY, CDR2 SAAADI, per germline. J gave up 2 bases and V 4 bases, and 6 bases lay outside the gene matches. CDR3 DNA: TGCGCCAGCAGTGGCGGAGGACAGGGGGCCAACTATGGCTACACCTTC. Protein: CASSGGGQGANYGYTF.

The V call is TRBV20-1, the J call TRBJ1-2, with a weak D call TRBD1 (6 bases). This CDR3 is 10 amino acids long. V was trimmed by 5 bases and J by 14 bases, leaving 15 bases between them. Germline V gene sequence: CDR1 DFQATT, CDR2 SNEGSKA (reference sequence). The CDR3 protein is CSADTRGSTF. In DNA form, the CDR3 reads TGCAGTGCTGACACCAGGGGTTCAACCTTC.

V usage is TRBV5-1 and J usage is TRBJ2-1, with a weak D call TRBD2 (6 bases). Trimming took off 7 bases at V and 5 bases at J, with 16 bases between the two ends. CDR3 size: 14 residues. Germline assignment: CDR1 SGHRS and CDR2 YFSETQ. The CDR3 coding sequence is TGCGCCAGCCTTGTAGGAGGGCTCAACAATGAGCAGTTCTTC. This sequence encodes CASLVGGLNNEQFF.

The gene calls are TRBV9 and TRBJ2-1; D perhaps matches TRBD2 (6 bases). CDR3 length equals 13 residues. Looked up from germline, CDR1 is SGDLS and CDR2 is YYNGEE. The V end was cut by 3 bases, the J end by 8 bases, with 12 bases between. The CDR3 sequence is CASSATRLHEQFF. In nucleotides, the CDR3 is TGTGCCAGCAGCGCGACTAGGCTCCATGAGCAGTTCTTC. Full variable domain (remainder filled in from reference TRBV9 and TRBJ2-1): DSGVTQTPKHLITATGQRVTLRCSPRSGDLSVYWYQQSLDQGLQFLIQYYNGEERAKGNILERFSAQQFPDLHSELNLSSLELGDSALYFCASSATRLHEQFFGPGTRLTVL.

J is TRBJ2-7 and V is TRBV4-1; D is undetermined. The CDR3 loop spans 14 amino acids. Trimming took off 0 bases at V and 4 bases at J, with 10 bases between the two ends. The V gene's germline CDR1 is MGHRA and CDR2 YSYEKL. This chain's CDR3 is CASSQEVLAYEQYF. The CDR3 nucleotides read TGCGCCAGCAGCCAAGAAGTCCTCGCGTACGAGCAGTACTTC.